These 23 T cell receptor beta chains came from one sample sequenced in a study of cytomegalovirus exposure and HLA in healthy donors. Data came from immunoSEQ multiplex PCR; TCRdb stores just in-frame clones and leaves some out. The table shows some 170,000 clones, with about 86% occurring only once. The sequenced sample was PBMCs. All receptors derive from a woman aged 25 to 39 in good health and CMV-seronegative.

The gene calls are TRBV6-5 and TRBJ1-2; D perhaps matches TRBD1 (5 bases). The V gene lost 6 bases and the J gene lost 1 base, with 12 bases spanning the gap. Germline values: CDR1 MNHEY, CDR2 SVGAGI. The CDR3 runs 14 residues. The CDR3 region is CASSDGDFNYGYTF. In DNA, the CDR3 is TGTGCCAGCAGCGACGGGGACTTTAACTATGGCTACACCTTC.

On this clone: The sample has other DNA sequences that encode this CDR3 too. CDR3 sequence reads: CASSQDLRVTEAFF. The CDR3 region has the DNA TGCGCCAGCAGCCAAGATCTCAGGGTCACTGAAGCTTTCTTT. The V and J genes are TRBV4-3 and TRBJ1-1; possible D gene TRBD1, 5 bases. The CDR3 is made up of 14 amino acids. Germline CDR1 reads LGHNA; CDR2 reads YSLEER. Trimming took off 0 bases at V and 4 bases at J, with 9 bases between the two ends.

The chain uses TRBV4-1 and TRBJ2-2; D uncertain. Germline lookup yields CDR1 MGHRA and CDR2 YSYEKL. The CDR3 spans 14 residues. V lost 0 bases and J 10 bases, leaving 12 bases between the germline ends. Here the CDR3 DNA reads TGCGCCAGCAGCCAAGATACTGGGCTCTCGGAGCTGTTTTTT. It codes for CASSQDTGLSELFF.

This rearrangement joins TRBV6-1 to TRBJ1-1; D is unclear. The germline CDR1 and CDR2 sequences are MNHNS and SASEGT. The CDR3 loop spans 15 amino acids. V lost 3 bases and J 5 bases, leaving 16 bases between the germline ends. CDR3 DNA: TGTGCCAGCAGTGAGTCTATCGAGGCCCCAACTGAAGCTTTCTTT. It translates to CASSESIEAPTEAFF.

This clone appeared a few times. V and J are TRBV2 and TRBJ1-2; D is undetermined. The V gene's germline CDR1 is SNHLY and CDR2 FYNNEI. CDR3 length: 12 amino acids. V shed 4 bases and J shed 7 bases, with 10 bases lying between them. In DNA form, the CDR3 reads TGTGCCAGCAGTGTCCTTTTCTCTGGCTACACCTTC. Protein sequence: CASSVLFSGYTF. Variable domain in full (rest from reference TRBV2 and TRBJ1-2): EPEVTQTPSHQVTQMGQEVILRCVPISNHLYFYWYRQILGQKVEFLVSFYNNEISEKSEIFDDQFSVERPDGSNFTLKIRSTKLEDSAMYFCASSVLFSGYTFGSGTRLTVV.

This rearrangement joins TRBV2 to TRBJ2-1; 9 bases match TRBD1. Looked up from germline, CDR1 is SNHLY and CDR2 is FYNNEI. Trimming removed 6 bases from V and 6 bases from J; junction bases left unmatched: 9. CDR3 length: 15 residues. The CDR3 DNA reads TGTGCCAGCAGGCCAATCGGGACAGGGTTCAATGAGCAGTTCTTC. It encodes CASRPIGTGFNEQFF.

This rearrangement joins TRBV27 to TRBJ2-1; TRBD2 might be the D (7 bases). CDR3 size: 12 residues. Germline V gene sequence: CDR1 MNHEY, CDR2 SMNVEV (reference sequence). CDR3 DNA: TGTGCTTCATCGGGGGGCTGGGATGAGCAGTTCTTC. Amino acid sequence: CASSGGWDEQFF.

The V call is TRBV6-5, the J call TRBJ1-1; D unresolved. The CDR3 runs 12 residues. Trimming took off 2 bases at V and 7 bases at J, with 8 bases between the two ends. The germline V gene has CDR1 MNHEY and CDR2 SVGAGI. The DNA for the CDR3 is TGTGCCAGCAGTTACCCCCTAGATGAAGCTTTCTTT. Translated: CASSYPLDEAFF.

The V and J genes are TRBV23-1 and TRBJ2-7, with D tentatively TRBD1 (6 bases). TRBV23-1 is filed as an ORF, its function uncertain. This CDR3 has 13 residues. The V end was cut by 8 bases, the J end by 7 bases, with 18 bases between. The DNA for the CDR3 is TGCGCCAGCTCTCGACAGGACCCATGGGAGCAGTACTTC. Translation gives CASSRQDPWEQYF.

This clone appeared a single time. This rearrangement joins TRBV6-6 to TRBJ2-5; D remains unclear. CDR1 is MNHNY, CDR2 SVGAGI, per germline (reference sequence). The CDR3 spans 15 residues. V lost 2 bases, J lost 3 bases, and 13 bases lay in between. CDR3 region: CASSYSTAKKETQYF. The DNA for the CDR3 is TGTGCCAGCAGTTACAGTACAGCCAAAAAAGAGACCCAGTACTTC.

The rearrangement links TRBV6-6 to TRBJ2-5; 8 nucleotides match TRBD1. The CDR3 has 14 amino acids. Germline values: CDR1 MNHNY, CDR2 SVGAGI (reference sequence). V lost 6 bases and J lost 6; bases outside the gene matches: 9. CDR3 loop: CASSIRTGRKTQYF. DNA for the CDR3: TGTGCCAGCAGCATCCGGACAGGGAGAAAGACCCAGTACTTC.

This clone was found a few times. The chain combines TRBV5-1 with TRBJ2-2; TRBD1 matches at 10 bases. Trimming at V came to 7 bases and at J to 4 bases, leaving 10 bases not matched to a gene. The CDR3 is made up of 16 amino acids. In germline, CDR1 is SGHRS, CDR2 YFSETQ. CDR3 nucleotide sequence: TGCGCCAGCGGGGACAGGGGCCGAATAGCCACCGGGGAGCTGTTTTTT. It translates to CASGDRGRIATGELFF.

This chain connects TRBV27 to TRBJ2-7, with 9 bases identical to TRBD1. Per germline, CDR1 MNHEY and CDR2 SMNVEV (reference sequence). CDR3 length: 16 residues. V lost 4 bases, J lost 2 bases, and 9 bases stayed unmatched. CDR3 loop: CASSSQDRGRAYEQYF. The DNA for the CDR3 is TGTGCCAGCAGTTCCCAGGACAGGGGTCGGGCCTACGAGCAGTACTTC.

V and J are TRBV6-1 and TRBJ1-2; 8 bases line up with TRBD1. Germline trimming cut 6 bases from V and 6 bases from J; bases unmatched to any gene: 6. Germline V gene sequence: CDR1 MNHNS, CDR2 SASEGT. This CDR3 is built from 13 residues. In nucleotides, the CDR3 is TGTGCCAGCAGAACAGGGGGATGGCATGGCTACACCTTC. This codes for CASRTGGWHGYTF.

The rearrangement links TRBV11-2 to TRBJ2-7; D is undetermined. CDR1 and CDR2 from the germline V gene are SGHAT and FQNNGV. The V end lost 3 bases, the J end lost 1 base, and 4 bases lay between the germline ends. This CDR3 is 12 amino acids long. CDR3 DNA sequence: TGTGCCAGCAGCTTCGAGTCCTACGAGCAGTACTTC. Translated, it gives CASSFESYEQYF. The whole variable domain, filled in from reference TRBV11-2 and TRBJ2-7, reads EAGVAQSPRYKIIEKRQSVAFWCNPISGHATLYWYQQILGQGPKLLIQFQNNGVVDDSQLPKDRFSAERLKGVDSTLKIQPAKLEDSAVYLCASSFESYEQYFGPGTRLTVT.

The rearrangement uses TRBV6-5 and TRBJ1-3, with D possibly TRBD1 on 6 matching bases. CDR3 length: 15 residues. V lost 4 bases, J lost 2 bases, and 12 bases lay in between. Germline values: CDR1 MNHEY, CDR2 SVGAGI. The CDR3 spells CASSSTGGPGNTIYF. DNA of the CDR3: TGTGCCAGCAGTTCCACGGGGGGGCCTGGAAACACCATATATTTT.

V usage is TRBV4-3 and J usage is TRBJ2-1, with TRBD2 as a possible D gene (5 bases). Trimming removed 2 bases at V and 4 bases at J, with 15 bases between. The germline CDR1 and CDR2 sequences are LGHNA and YSLEER. The length of the CDR3 is 16 residues. The CDR3, as DNA: TGCGCCAGCAGCCAACCCGGGCGGGTGAGATACAATGAGCAGTTCTTC. Protein product: CASSQPGRVRYNEQFF.

The chain links TRBV18 to TRBJ2-7, with a weak D call TRBD1 (6 bases). This CDR3 has 15 residues. V was clipped by 3 bases and J by 3 bases, with 15 bases between them. Germline-derived CDR1 and CDR2 are KGHSH and LQKENI. This CDR3 is CASSPTGKDGYEQYF. In DNA, the CDR3 is TGTGCCAGCTCACCTACAGGGAAAGATGGCTACGAGCAGTACTTC.

The chain has TRBV2 and TRBJ1-5, with D unclear. This CDR3 comprises 19 residues. Germline assignment: CDR1 SNHLY and CDR2 FYNNEI. With 1 base removed from V and 0 bases from J, the gap between germline ends came to 19 bases. The CDR3 bases are TGTGCCAGCAGTGAAGTGGAGGCGTGGACTGTGTATAGCAATCAGCCCCAGCATTTT. As protein: CASSEVEAWTVYSNQPQHF.

CDR3 in amino acids: CASSDASGGSTNEKLFF. The CDR3, as DNA: TGTGCCAGCAGCGATGCCTCAGGGGGCTCCACTAATGAAAAACTGTTTTTT. The V call is TRBV5-4, the J call TRBJ1-4; 8 bases match TRBD1. Germline trimming cut 4 bases from V and 2 bases from J; bases unmatched to any gene: 10. The length of the CDR3 is 17 residues. CDR1 is SGHNT and CDR2 is YYREEE in the germline V gene (reference sequence).

This clone is a singleton in its sample. The rearrangement uses TRBV25-1 and TRBJ2-2; D is undetermined. The CDR3 has 13 amino acids. V was trimmed by 3 bases and J by 5 bases, leaving 7 bases between them. Germline V gene data show CDR1 as MGHDK and CDR2 as SYGVNS. The CDR3 reads CASSDSRTGELFF. In DNA form, the CDR3 reads TGTGCCAGCAGTGATTCTCGGACCGGGGAGCTGTTTTTT.

This clone was recorded once. V is TRBV18 and J is TRBJ2-3; perhaps TRBD2 as D (7 bases). CDR1 is KGHSH, CDR2 LQKENI, per germline. V lost 1 base to trimming and J lost 5 bases, with 10 bases between them. The CDR3 is 14 residues long. The CDR3 nucleotides are TGTGCCAGCTCACCACGGGGGGGCGAAGATACGCAGTATTTT. It codes for CASSPRGGEDTQYF.

This CDR3 is CASSISNTGELFF. The DNA for the CDR3 is TGTGCCAGCAGTATATCCAACACCGGGGAGCTGTTTTTT. V usage is TRBV5-4 and J usage is TRBJ2-2; D unclear. CDR1 SGHNT and CDR2 YYREEE come from the germline V gene (reference sequence). This CDR3 has 13 residues. Trimming took off 5 bases at V and 2 bases at J, with 7 bases between the two ends.